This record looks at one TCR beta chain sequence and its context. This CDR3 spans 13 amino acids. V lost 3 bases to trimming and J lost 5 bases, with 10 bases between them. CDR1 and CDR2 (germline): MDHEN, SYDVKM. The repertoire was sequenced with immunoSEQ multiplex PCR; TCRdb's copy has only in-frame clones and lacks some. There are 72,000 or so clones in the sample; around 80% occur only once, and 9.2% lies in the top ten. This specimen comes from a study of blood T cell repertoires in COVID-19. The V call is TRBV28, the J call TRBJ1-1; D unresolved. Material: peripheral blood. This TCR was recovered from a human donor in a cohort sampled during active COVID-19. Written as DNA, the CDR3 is TGTGCCAGCAGTTTCCGGGATGGGACTGAAGCTTTCTTT. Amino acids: CASSFRDGTEAFF.